The 30 T cell receptor beta chains listed next were all sequenced from one sample in a study of blood T cells in healthy people across ages. Next came a second PCR, run for about 7 to 12 cycles, which used a sample-barcoded 5' primer along with a J-beta primer mix. MiXCR, run by TCRdb on the 5' RACE reads, gives a single entry per CDR3 protein. The sample contains 1.5 million to 1.8 million distinct CDR3 sequences, 35% to 45% of which appear only once. The specimen sequenced was blood. Receptor source: a woman under 30 in good health.

The chain couples TRBV20-1 to TRBJ2-3; tentatively, D is TRBD2 (5 bases). The germline V gene has CDR1 DFQATT and CDR2 SNEGSKA (reference sequence). CDR3 length equals 16 residues. V lost 3 bases to trimming and J lost 4 bases, with 20 bases between them. For the CDR3, the DNA is TGCAGTGCTAGTAACGGGGAGACGATATGGCCAGATACGCAGTATTTT. Protein product: CSASNGETIWPDTQYF.

This clonotype has just a few counts. This chain connects TRBV29-1 to TRBJ1-2, with D uncertain. The germline gives CDR1 SQVTM, CDR2 ANQGSEA. V was shortened by 3 bases and J by 3 bases, with 11 bases between the two germline ends. The CDR3 consists of 13 residues. The CDR3, as DNA: TGCAGCGTTGAGGTGGCAGGCGACTATGGCTACACCTTC. It translates to CSVEVAGDYGYTF.

This rearrangement joins TRBV7-8 to TRBJ1-5; D is unclear. The CDR3 consists of 15 residues. V was trimmed by 5 bases and J by 3 bases, leaving 14 bases between them. Germline V CDR1 and CDR2: SGHVS, FQNEAQ. CDR3 coding DNA: TGTGCCAGCAGCCCTACAAGGGTGATCAATCAGCCCCAGCATTTT. Translating it yields CASSPTRVINQPQHF. Full variable domain (missing parts from reference TRBV7-8 and TRBJ1-5): GAGVSQSPRYKVAKRGQDVALRCDPISGHVSLFWYQQALGQGPEFLTYFQNEAQLDKSGLPSDRFFAERPEGSVSTLKIQRTQQEDSAVYLCASSPTRVINQPQHFGDGTRLSIL.

CDR3 amino acids: CSASGKGISANYGYTF. DNA for the CDR3: TGCAGTGCTAGTGGTAAAGGGATTTCGGCCAACTATGGCTACACCTTC. V gene TRBV20-1 combines with J gene TRBJ1-2; no clear D. The ends were cut back, 3 bases at V and 2 bases at J, with 19 bases in the middle. The CDR3 is made up of 16 amino acids. CDR1 is DFQATT and CDR2 is SNEGSKA in the germline V gene (reference sequence).

This chain joins TRBV5-6 and TRBJ1-2, with TRBD1 matching 10 bases. With 5 bases clipped from V and 7 bases from J, the junction kept 5 bases outside the gene matches. Germline-derived CDR1 and CDR2 are SGHDT and YYEEEE. This CDR3 has 13 amino acids. CDR3 amino acids: CASRRDRGFGYTF. As DNA, the CDR3 is TGTGCCAGCAGAAGGGACAGGGGTTTTGGCTACACCTTC.

Concerning this clonotype itself: The junction shows a germline mismatch at one end, possibly a read error. The chain joins TRBV7-2 to TRBJ2-1; 10 bases match TRBD1. The CDR3 contains 18 residues. The germline V gene has CDR1 SGHTA and CDR2 FQGNSA. The CDR3 nucleotides read TGTGCCGGCAGCTCGAGGACCGGGGACAGGGGTTCCTACAATGAGCAGTTCTTC. Its translation: CAGSSRTGDRGSYNEQFF. Together with reference TRBV7-2 and TRBJ2-1, the CDR3 gives the full variable domain: GAGVSQSPSNKVTEKGKDVELRCDPISGHTALYWYRQSLGQGLEFLIYFQGNSAPDKSGLPSDRFSAERTGGSVSTLTIQRTQQEDSAVYLCAGSSRTGDRGSYNEQFFGPGTRLTVL.

This clonotype was counted at least ten times. The chain employs TRBV18 and TRBJ2-7; D gene uncertain. CDR1 is KGHSH, CDR2 LQKENI, per germline. V lost 1 base, J lost 6 bases, and 7 bases lay in between. The CDR3 is 12 amino acids. CDR3 loop: CASSPRGGEQYF. In DNA, the CDR3 is TGTGCCAGCTCACCACGGGGTGGCGAGCAGTACTTC.

This chain connects TRBV6-2 or TRBV6-3 to TRBJ1-1; perhaps TRBD1 as D (6 bases). CDR3 length: 14 amino acids. Germline-derived CDR1 and CDR2 are MNHEY and SVGEGT. Trimming left V 6 bases short and J 5 bases short, with 16 bases between. Written as DNA, the CDR3 is TGTGCCAGCAGCCTTATACAGGGTCCGACTGAAGCTTTCTTT. Residues: CASSLIQGPTEAFF.

J is TRBJ2-2 and V is TRBV5-5; D is uncertain. The CDR3 length is 14 residues. Germline lookup yields CDR1 SGHKS and CDR2 YYEKEE (reference sequence). The ends were cut back, 6 bases at V and 3 bases at J, with 12 bases in the middle. CDR3 in amino acids: CASTSEPHTGELFF. The CDR3 DNA reads as TGTGCCAGCACCTCTGAGCCGCACACCGGGGAGCTGTTTTTT.

With regard to this clonotype: One end of the junction fails to match germline, which may point to a read error. CDR3 bases: TGTGCCAGTAGTATATCGAGGGCGCGTAACTATGGTTACACCTTC. This translates into CASSISRARNYGYTF. The gene calls are TRBV19 and TRBJ1-2; D is ambiguous. This CDR3 is built from 15 residues. In germline, CDR1 is LNHDA, CDR2 SQIVND (reference sequence).

A note on this clonotype: A much bigger clone sits one base away, suggesting this may be a read error. The rearrangement uses TRBV7-2 and TRBJ2-4; D tentatively reads TRBD1 or TRBD2 (5 bases each). Germline V lookup: CDR1 SGHTA, CDR2 FQGNSA. The CDR3 has 14 amino acids. V lost 2 bases to trimming and J lost 13 bases, with 18 bases between them. CDR3 in DNA: TGTGCCAGCAGCTTATCGGGGCCTCTCAGGGAGCAGTACTTC. It yields the protein CASSLSGPLREQYF.

In its sample, this clonotype was seen once. Mismatch with germline at one junction end may stem from a read error. This chain uses TRBV29-1 with TRBJ2-5; no reliable D call. This CDR3 is 13 amino acids long. In germline, CDR1 is SQVTM, CDR2 ANQGSEA. The CDR3 loop is CSIDRWARQTQYF. CDR3 sequence (DNA): TGCAGCATTGATAGGTGGGCTCGGCAGACCCAGTACTTC.

J is TRBJ1-2 and V is TRBV4-1; a weak D match, TRBD1 (5 bases). V lost 0 bases, J lost 6 bases, and 14 bases lay in between. Germline CDR1 is MGHRA and CDR2 is YSYEKL. The CDR3 consists of 15 residues. CDR3 protein: CASSQEEGRWNGYTF. CDR3 sequence (DNA): TGCGCCAGCAGCCAAGAAGAGGGGCGCTGGAATGGCTACACCTTC.

This clonotype was picked up a small number of times. V gene TRBV5-1 combines with J gene TRBJ2-3; the match to TRBD2 covers 8 bases. The CDR3 is made up of 16 amino acids. Per the germline V gene, CDR1 is SGHRS and CDR2 is YFSETQ. V was clipped by 0 bases and J by 4 bases; unmatched bases: 7. The CDR3 coding sequence is TGCGCCAGCAGCTTGGAAGCCGGGGGGGCGCCAGATACGCAGTATTTT. Its translation is CASSLEAGGAPDTQYF.

This clonotype was detected only a few times. The genes are TRBV29-1 and TRBJ2-3; no definite D call. The CDR3 is 15 amino acids. V was clipped by 6 bases and J by 5 bases, with 21 bases between them. Looked up from germline, CDR1 is SQVTM and CDR2 is ANQGSEA. The CDR3 DNA is TGCAGCGTCTCCGGTCCTTCTTCGCAAGGAGATACGCAGTATTTT. It is translated as CSVSGPSSQGDTQYF.

This clonotype turned up a few times. V and J are TRBV29-1 and TRBJ2-3; 10 bases are shared with TRBD1. CDR1 is SQVTM, CDR2 ANQGSEA, per germline. The CDR3 has 14 residues. J was trimmed by 2 bases and V by 6 bases; bases with no gene match: 5. The CDR3 bases are TGCAGCGTGGGGGACAGGGGCTACACAGATACGCAGTATTTT. This translates into CSVGDRGYTDTQYF.

This rearrangement joins TRBV6-1 to TRBJ1-1; D is possibly TRBD1 (6 bases). V lost 6 bases and J lost 3, with 32 bases in between. This CDR3 contains 20 residues. Per germline, CDR1 MNHNS and CDR2 SASEGT. The CDR3 DNA sequence: TGTGCCAGCAGAGGGGGGTTAAACGGAGAATGGGGATTGAGGGACACTGAAGCTTTCTTT. This codes for CASRGGLNGEWGLRDTEAFF.

This clonotype has ten or more counts. V is TRBV7-8 and J is TRBJ2-7; 10 nucleotides match TRBD1. V dropped 0 bases and J dropped 3; count of bases not matched to a gene: 2. Per the germline V gene, CDR1 is SGHVS and CDR2 is FQNEAQ. The CDR3 runs to 15 residues. CDR3 sequence (DNA): TGTGCCAGCAGCTTAGCCCGGGACAGGGGCTACGAGCAGTACTTC. The encoded protein is CASSLARDRGYEQYF.

The chain uses TRBV27 and TRBJ1-1; 10 nucleotides align to TRBD1. The CDR3 is 16 residues long. The germline V gene encodes CDR1 MNHEY and CDR2 SMNVEV (reference sequence). V dropped 3 bases and J dropped 0; count of bases not matched to a gene: 4. CDR3 DNA: TGTGCCAGCAGTTTGAGGGACAGGGGAATGAACACTGAAGCTTTCTTT. Its translation: CASSLRDRGMNTEAFF.

V is TRBV2 and J is TRBJ1-1; D uncertain. CDR3 length: 16 residues. Trimming removed 3 bases at V and 6 bases at J, with 20 bases between. Germline CDR1 is SNHLY and CDR2 is FYNNEI. CDR3: CASSEFVGSLPSEAFF. The CDR3 DNA reads TGTGCCAGCAGTGAGTTTGTAGGGAGCCTGCCATCTGAAGCTTTCTTT.

This chain uses TRBV9 with TRBJ2-7; 8 bases align to TRBD2. The germline CDR1 and CDR2 sequences are SGDLS and YYNGEE. With V trimmed by 4 bases and J by 7 bases, 19 bases remained unmatched. The CDR3 runs to 17 residues. The CDR3 sequence is CASSPYGGVARDNEQYF. CDR3 bases: TGTGCCAGCAGCCCTTACGGGGGGGTAGCGAGGGACAATGAGCAGTACTTC.

The V and J genes are TRBV24-1 and TRBJ2-3; D is unclear. V was shortened by 3 bases and J by 1 base, with 19 bases between the two germline ends. The length of the CDR3 is 18 residues. Germline assignment: CDR1 KGHDR and CDR2 SFDVKD. The CDR3 sequence is CATSDNVQRAYRTDTQYF. Written as DNA, the CDR3 is TGTGCCACCAGTGATAATGTTCAGAGAGCTTATCGCACAGATACGCAGTATTTT.

The chain combines TRBV12-5 with TRBJ1-1; no reliable D call. This CDR3 contains 13 residues. Germline CDR1 reads LGHNT; CDR2 reads FRNRAP. The V gene lost 6 bases and the J gene lost 4 bases, with 12 bases spanning the gap. The CDR3 here is CASGPGISTEAFF. The CDR3 coding sequence is TGTGCTAGTGGCCCCGGAATTTCCACTGAAGCTTTCTTT.

The V call is TRBV9, the J call TRBJ2-1; D remains ambiguous. CDR1 is SGDLS and CDR2 is YYNGEE in the germline V gene. Trimming stripped 4 bases from V and 2 bases from J, with 10 bases between. This CDR3 has 14 amino acids. CDR3 protein: CASSSDPTYNEQFF. The CDR3 DNA follows: TGTGCCAGCAGCTCCGACCCCACCTACAATGAGCAGTTCTTC.

Only a few counts were recorded for this clonotype. This rearrangement joins TRBV19 to TRBJ2-6; the D is unclear. Germline lookup yields CDR1 LNHDA and CDR2 SQIVND (reference sequence). The V end lost 2 bases, the J end lost 0 bases, and 8 bases lay between the germline ends. CDR3 length: 16 amino acids. The CDR3 reads CASSIRHASGANVLTF. For the CDR3, the DNA is TGTGCCAGTAGTATAAGGCACGCCTCTGGGGCCAACGTCCTGACTTTC.

The V call is TRBV7-3, the J call TRBJ2-7; TRBD1 is a possible D gene (6 bases). The J call may be in error: the DNA end matches TRBJ2-5 better. The germline V gene encodes CDR1 SGHTA and CDR2 FQGTGA. This CDR3 has 15 amino acids. The CDR3, as DNA: TGTGCCAGCAGCTTCTCTGGACAGCCAGGGGAGACCCAGTACTTC. It yields the protein CASSFSGQPGETQYF.

The chain recombines TRBV6-2 or TRBV6-3 with TRBJ1-2; D is uncertain. Deletions cut 2 bases from V and 5 bases from J, with 15 bases between. Germline CDR1 is MNHEY and CDR2 is SVGEGT. The CDR3 has 15 amino acids. As DNA, the CDR3 is TGTGCCAGCAGTTACGAGTCTGTGGTGGCATATGGCTACACCTTC. Translation: CASSYESVVAYGYTF.

The sample holds a few counts of this clonotype. V usage is TRBV7-9 and J usage is TRBJ1-4, with D unclear. The CDR3 sequence is 16 residues long. Per the germline V gene, CDR1 is SEHNR and CDR2 is FQNEAQ (reference sequence). Trimming stripped 1 base from V and 0 bases from J, with 9 bases between. CDR3 sequence (DNA): TGTGCCAGCAGCTTAGGGTTCAGAACAACTAATGAAAAACTGTTTTTT. This codes for CASSLGFRTTNEKLFF. The full variable domain, its missing parts supplied by reference TRBV7-9 and TRBJ1-4, is DTGVSQNPRHKITKRGQNVTFRCDPISEHNRLYWYRQTLGQGPEFLTYFQNEAQLEKSRLLSDRFSAERPKGSFSTLEIQRTEQGDSAMYLCASSLGFRTTNEKLFFGSGTQLSVL.

This clonotype was detected a few times. V gene TRBV5-4 combines with J gene TRBJ2-3; no clear D. CDR1 and CDR2 from the germline V gene are SGHNT and YYREEE (reference sequence). Deletions cut 2 bases from V and 4 bases from J, with 11 bases between. The length of the CDR3 is 14 residues. Written as DNA, the CDR3 is TGTGCCAGCAGCTTCTGGATGTTATCAGATACGCAGTATTTT. Its protein product is CASSFWMLSDTQYF.

The V and J genes are TRBV28 and TRBJ2-1, with a possible D match to TRBD2 (5 bases). The germline V gene encodes CDR1 MDHEN and CDR2 SYDVKM. The CDR3 is 15 residues long. The V end lost 1 base, the J end lost 4 bases, and 11 bases lay between the germline ends. The CDR3 coding sequence is TGTGCCAGCAGTTTATTGGCGGAGGCTTACAATGAGCAGTTCTTC. Amino acids: CASSLLAEAYNEQFF.